This T cell receptor (beta chain) appears in the sequencing data of a study of cytomegalovirus exposure and HLA in healthy donors. Comment on this clone: Its specificity is unknown.

Primers for the PCR totalled 60 Vbeta and 13 Jbeta. Libraries were prepared by immunoSEQ multiplex PCR; TCRdb keeps only in-frame clonotypes and omits some of them. The repertoire has roughly 80,000 clones, over 60% of them found once; the top ten carry 4% to 4.5%. The CDR3 has 15 residues. V shed 4 bases and J 3 bases; nucleotides not matched to a gene: 3. The V gene's germline CDR1 is ENHRY and CDR2 SYGVKD. Study-wide results and caveats: A later analysis linked a missense DCLRE1C variant to TCR beta V- and J-gene trimming.

This TCR was sampled from a male donor in good health and CMV-seropositive. The sequenced material came from PBMCs. The rearrangement links TRBV10-3 to TRBJ1-5, with TRBD1 identical over 10 bases. The CDR3 DNA is TGTGCCATCAGTGTAGGACAGGGGGTCAATCAGCCCCAGCATTTT. Its translation is CAISVGQGVNQPQHF.